A single sample gave rise to the 7 T cell receptor beta chains below, sequenced in a study of vaccination effects on CD4 cells after COVID-19. What these receptors recognize is not known. Generated by immunoSEQ multiplex PCR, the TCRdb table keeps only in-frame clones and is missing some. Among about 22,000 clones listed, around 75% were seen once. Antigen-specific CD4+ T cells were expanded (with viral peptide pools) by the ViraFEST assay ahead of sequencing. Following an approximately ten-day culture, CD4+ T cells were purified. Infection dated between March and December 2020, before the Alpha, Beta and Delta variants reached the United States. Sequenced material: CD4+ T cells from PBMCs cultured with a peptide pool, taken before COVID-19 vaccination. The receptor source for this set is a human donor who had a prior SARS-CoV-2 infection.

The V gene is TRBV7-9, the J gene TRBJ1-4; D gene ambiguous. CDR3 length: 14 residues. Trimming cost V 5 bases and J 0 bases, with 7 bases left between them. Germline CDR1 is SEHNR and CDR2 is FQNEAQ (reference sequence). The CDR3 DNA follows: TGTGCCAGCAGCACGTATTCAACTAATGAAAAACTGTTTTTT. Amino acid sequence: CASSTYSTNEKLFF.

The chain carries TRBV4-3 and TRBJ2-1; D unclear. Germline V gene data show CDR1 as LGHNA and CDR2 as YSLEER. V was shortened by 1 base and J by 4 bases, with 14 bases between the two germline ends. This CDR3 region has 16 residues. The CDR3 region is CASSQGLASAYNEQFF. For the CDR3, the DNA is TGCGCCAGCAGCCAAGGATTAGCAAGCGCTTACAATGAGCAGTTCTTC.

The chain combines TRBV3-1 (or the pseudogene TRBV3-2) with TRBJ2-3; D call uncertain. Germline values: CDR1 LGHDT, CDR2 YNNKEL (reference sequence). Trimming left V 0 bases short and J 7 bases short, with 8 bases between. The length of the CDR3 is 13 residues. The CDR3 nucleotides read TGTGCCAGCAGCCAAGATTGGAGAAATACGCAGTATTTT. This gives the protein CASSQDWRNTQYF.

The CDR3 DNA follows: TGTGCCAGCAGCCCCCAGGTTGTTGGCGGGGAGCTGTTTTTT. This translates into CASSPQVVGGELFF. The V gene is TRBV7-2, the J gene TRBJ2-2; D is uncertain. Trimming took 5 bases from V and 7 from J, leaving 14 bases between them. CDR3 size: 14 residues. The germline V gene encodes CDR1 SGHTA and CDR2 FQGNSA. Full variable domain (outside the CDR3, taken from reference TRBV7-2 and TRBJ2-2): GAGVSQSPSNKVTEKGKDVELRCDPISGHTALYWYRQSLGQGLEFLIYFQGNSAPDKSGLPSDRFSAERTGGSVSTLTIQRTQQEDSAVYLCASSPQVVGGELFFGEGSRLTVL.

A remark on this clone: The junction departs from germline at one end; a sequencing error may be responsible. This chain uses TRBV7-8 with TRBJ2-7; 9 nucleotides align to TRBD2. The CDR3 has 15 amino acids. The germline V gene encodes CDR1 SGHVS and CDR2 FQNEAQ. The CDR3 bases are TGTGTCAGCAGCCCTCGTAGCGGGAGTAATTACGAGCAGTACTTC. Protein product: CVSSPRSGSNYEQYF.

As concerns this clone: At the DNA level, this CDR3 is encoded by other sequences in the same sample as well. The rearrangement joins TRBV4-1 to TRBJ2-1; 10 bases agree with TRBD1. The V gene end was trimmed by 1 base and the J gene end by 7 bases; junction bases not matched to a gene: 4. Germline CDR1 reads MGHRA; CDR2 reads YSYEKL. This CDR3 region has 15 residues. CDR3 amino acids: CASSQGQGAWNEQFF. The CDR3 DNA sequence: TGCGCCAGCAGCCAAGGACAGGGGGCGTGGAATGAGCAGTTCTTC.

V usage is TRBV7-6 and J usage is TRBJ1-1; a possible D gene is TRBD1 (5 bases). The CDR3 totals 16 residues. Looked up from germline, CDR1 is SGHVS and CDR2 is FNYEAQ. V was pared by 1 base and J by 6 bases, with 18 bases between. CDR3 loop: CASSLGMARDRAEAFF. The CDR3 coding sequence is TGTGCCAGCAGCTTAGGGATGGCCAGGGACCGCGCTGAAGCTTTCTTT.